Listed below are T cell receptor beta chains from one sample, sequenced in a study of blood T cells in healthy people across ages. TCRdb reprocessed the 5' RACE reads with MiXCR, giving one entry per CDR3 protein. The sample holds 850,000 or so distinct CDR3 sequences, 29% seen once. Sequencing was carried out using blood. The origin of the receptors is a woman aged 80 or older in good health. CDR3s include the opening cysteine and the closing phenylalanine or tryptophan. D genes are given only for firm matches. Size tells how often a clone was seen (once, few, many) or the class of an expanded clone, and some rows leave it out.

cdr3_aa: CASSVVPGGAGDTQYF
cdr3_nt: TGTGCCAGCAGCGTAGTTCCCGGGGGGGCCGGTGATACGCAGTATTTT
j_call: TRBJ2-3
v_call: TRBV9
d_call: TRBD2
clone_size: .

cdr3_aa: CSARDFGQGNTGELFF
cdr3_nt: TGCAGTGCTAGAGATTTCGGACAGGGGAACACCGGGGAGCTGTTTTTT
j_call: TRBJ2-2
v_call: TRBV20-1
d_call: TRBD1
clone_size: .

cdr3_aa: CASSLALDRQPQHF
cdr3_nt: TGTGCCAGCAGTTTAGCGCTCGACAGACAGCCCCAGCATTTT
j_call: TRBJ1-5
v_call: TRBV12-3/TRBV12-4
d_call: .
clone_size: .

cdr3_aa: CASSLPSFQPQHF
cdr3_nt: TGTGCCAGCAGTTTACCCTCGTTTCAGCCCCAGCATTTT
j_call: TRBJ1-5
v_call: TRBV28
d_call: .
clone_size: .

cdr3_aa: CSARADPNYGYTF
cdr3_nt: TGCAGTGCTCGGGCAGATCCTAACTATGGCTACACCTTC
j_call: TRBJ1-2
v_call: TRBV20-1
d_call: .
clone_size: .

cdr3_aa: CSVRRAGQGANQPQHF
cdr3_nt: TGCAGTGTTCGGAGAGCGGGACAGGGGGCGAATCAGCCCCAGCATTTT
j_call: TRBJ1-5
v_call: TRBV20-1
d_call: TRBD1
clone_size: many

cdr3_aa: CASSLVPGQGRHEQFF
cdr3_nt: TGTGCCAGCAGCTTGGTACCGGGACAGGGCCGTCATGAGCAGTTCTTC
j_call: TRBJ2-1
v_call: TRBV5-6
d_call: TRBD1
clone_size: many

cdr3_aa: CATAAAGGYEQYF
cdr3_nt: TGTGCCACCGCCGCCGCAGGAGGCTACGAGCAGTACTTC
j_call: TRBJ2-7
v_call: TRBV2
d_call: .
clone_size: .

cdr3_aa: CASSYRTAYTDTQYF
cdr3_nt: TGTGCCAGCAGTTACAGGACTGCCTACACAGATACGCAGTATTTT
j_call: TRBJ2-3
v_call: TRBV6-5
d_call: .
clone_size: many

cdr3_aa: CASSETVWEKLFF
cdr3_nt: TGTGCCAGCAGTGAAACAGTCTGGGAAAAACTGTTTTTT
j_call: TRBJ1-4
v_call: TRBV2
d_call: .
clone_size: .

cdr3_aa: CAISEFQGSENIQYF
cdr3_nt: TGTGCCATCAGTGAGTTTCAGGGGAGCGAAAACATTCAGTACTTC
j_call: TRBJ2-4
v_call: TRBV10-3
d_call: .
clone_size: many

cdr3_aa: CASSWGDRSSYEQYF
cdr3_nt: TGCGCCAGCAGCTGGGGGGACAGGAGCTCCTACGAGCAGTACTTC
j_call: TRBJ2-7
v_call: TRBV5-1
d_call: TRBD1
clone_size: .

cdr3_aa: CASGMSTDSYEQYF
cdr3_nt: TGCGCCAGCGGGATGTCCACCGACAGCTACGAGCAGTACTTC
j_call: TRBJ2-7
v_call: TRBV5-1
d_call: .
clone_size: .

cdr3_aa: CASSLTGTGKDTQYF
cdr3_nt: TGTGCCAGCAGCTTAACCGGGACAGGGAAAGATACGCAGTATTTT
j_call: TRBJ2-3
v_call: TRBV3-1
d_call: TRBD1
clone_size: few

cdr3_aa: CASSKQEDTEAFF
cdr3_nt: TGTGCTAGCAGCAAACAGGAGGACACTGAAGCTTTCTTT
j_call: TRBJ1-1
v_call: TRBV7-7
d_call: .
clone_size: .

cdr3_aa: CASRRDSASDTQYF
cdr3_nt: TGTGCCAGCAGACGGGACTCCGCTTCAGATACGCAGTATTTT
j_call: TRBJ2-3
v_call: TRBV6-6
d_call: .
clone_size: .

cdr3_aa: CASSQRMSADAQYF
cdr3_nt: TGTGCCAGCAGCCAAAGGATGAGCGCAGATGCGCAGTATTTT
j_call: TRBJ2-3
v_call: TRBV12-3/TRBV12-4
d_call: .
clone_size: .

cdr3_aa: CASSPKDRGGYNEQFF
cdr3_nt: TGTGCCAGCAGCCCAAAAGACAGGGGGGGATACAATGAGCAGTTCTTC
j_call: TRBJ2-1
v_call: TRBV7-9
d_call: TRBD1
clone_size: .

cdr3_aa: CASSLATGNQETQYF
cdr3_nt: TGTGCCAGCAGCTTAGCAACGGGGAACCAAGAGACCCAGTACTTC
j_call: TRBJ2-5
v_call: TRBV7-2
d_call: .
clone_size: few

cdr3_aa: CSAGQGPTEKLFF
cdr3_nt: TGCAGTGCTGGACAGGGGCCGACTGAAAAACTGTTTTTT
j_call: TRBJ1-4
v_call: TRBV20-1
d_call: TRBD1
clone_size: few

cdr3_aa: CASKRDRLNTEAFF
cdr3_nt: TGTGCCAGCAAGAGGGACAGGTTGAACACTGAAGCTTTCTTT
j_call: TRBJ1-1
v_call: TRBV12-3/TRBV12-4
d_call: TRBD1
clone_size: many

cdr3_aa: CATSRRTSGGHLDTQYF
cdr3_nt: TGTGCCACCAGCCGACGGACTAGCGGGGGGCACTTGGATACGCAGTATTTT
j_call: TRBJ2-3
v_call: TRBV15
d_call: TRBD2
clone_size: few

cdr3_aa: CASSRSGTSGGLTYEQYF
cdr3_nt: TGTGCCAGTAGTAGATCCGGGACTAGCGGGGGCCTTACCTACGAGCAGTACTTC
j_call: TRBJ2-7
v_call: TRBV19
d_call: TRBD2
clone_size: .

cdr3_aa: CASRTGTAQLRAFF
cdr3_nt: TGTGCCAGCAGGACCGGGACAGCCCAACTTAGGGCTTTCTTT
j_call: TRBJ1-1
v_call: TRBV6-6
d_call: TRBD1
clone_size: .

cdr3_aa: CASSESASLRDNEQFF
cdr3_nt: TGCGCCAGCAGTGAGTCAGCTAGCCTTAGGGACAATGAGCAGTTCTTC
j_call: TRBJ2-1
v_call: TRBV10-1
d_call: .
clone_size: many

cdr3_aa: CASSPRRDSYEQYF
cdr3_nt: TGTGCCAGCAGCCCCCGGAGGGACTCCTACGAGCAGTACTTC
j_call: TRBJ2-7
v_call: TRBV9
d_call: .
clone_size: many

cdr3_aa: CASRKSGPHYNEQFF
cdr3_nt: TGTGCCAGCAGGAAGTCGGGACCGCACTACAATGAGCAGTTCTTC
j_call: TRBJ2-1
v_call: TRBV11-2
d_call: .
clone_size: many

cdr3_aa: CSASYQRGGGTDTQYF
cdr3_nt: TGCAGTGCTTCTTACCAGCGGGGGGGTGGCACAGATACGCAGTATTTT
j_call: TRBJ2-3
v_call: TRBV20-1
d_call: TRBD2
clone_size: many

cdr3_aa: CASSLAGNTEAFF
cdr3_nt: TGTGCCAGCAGTTTAGCGGGAAACACTGAAGCTTTCTTT
j_call: TRBJ1-1
v_call: TRBV12-3/TRBV12-4
d_call: .
clone_size: many

cdr3_aa: CAWSRRGSTNTEAFF
cdr3_nt: TGTGCCTGGAGTAGGCGGGGTTCGACGAACACTGAAGCTTTCTTT
j_call: TRBJ1-1
v_call: TRBV30
d_call: .
clone_size: .

cdr3_aa: CSVELSGTDYNEQFF
cdr3_nt: TGCAGCGTTGAACTCTCCGGGACGGACTACAATGAGCAGTTCTTC
j_call: TRBJ2-1
v_call: TRBV29-1
d_call: .
clone_size: .

cdr3_aa: CAIRNYGYTF
cdr3_nt: TGTGCCATCAGGAACTATGGCTACACCTTC
j_call: TRBJ1-2
v_call: TRBV10-3
d_call: .
clone_size: many

cdr3_aa: CASIPRVRADAQYF
cdr3_nt: TGTGCCAGCATCCCTAGAGTCCGCGCAGATGCGCAGTATTTT
j_call: TRBJ2-3
v_call: TRBV12-3/TRBV12-4
d_call: .
clone_size: .

cdr3_aa: CASSGGGGWKNELFF
cdr3_nt: TGTGCCAGCAGTGGAGGGGGGGGTTGGAAAAATGAACTGTTTTTT
j_call: TRBJ1-4
v_call: TRBV6-1
d_call: .
clone_size: few